This T cell receptor (beta chain) stems from a study of T-cell reconstitution after alpha-beta-depleted transplantation in children. Notes on the study in general: When one year had passed after transplant, most T-cell counts and diversity came from newly produced T cells. TCRbeta diversity was high at day 60 in some patients (a result of surviving recipient T cells and thymic progenitors). Several hundred expanded graft clones reportedly supplied alpha-beta T cells about two months after transplant.

A TCRbeta library incorporating unique molecular identifiers was prepared. TCRdb called the PCR reads again in MiXCR, with one record for every CDR3 protein. The sample consists of approximately 130,000 distinct CDR3 sequences, about a tenth of them appearing once. Many counts were recorded for this clonotype. Its target is not known. The V end was cut by 8 bases, the J end by 7 bases, with 9 bases between. The CDR3 extends over 11 amino acids. Germline CDR1 is KGHSH and CDR2 is LQKENI. The sample in question was PBMCs, mostly from graft donor cells, obtained 180 days after TCRalphabeta/CD19-depleted stem cell transplant. The chain joins TRBV18 to TRBJ2-1; D call uncertain. The clonotype was recovered from a girl in the first two years of life who had a stem cell transplant for combined immunodeficiency, so the T cells may come from the graft donor. The DNA of the CDR3 is TGTGCCAGCAGCCTGCATAATGAGCAGTTCTTC. Translation: CASSLHNEQFF.